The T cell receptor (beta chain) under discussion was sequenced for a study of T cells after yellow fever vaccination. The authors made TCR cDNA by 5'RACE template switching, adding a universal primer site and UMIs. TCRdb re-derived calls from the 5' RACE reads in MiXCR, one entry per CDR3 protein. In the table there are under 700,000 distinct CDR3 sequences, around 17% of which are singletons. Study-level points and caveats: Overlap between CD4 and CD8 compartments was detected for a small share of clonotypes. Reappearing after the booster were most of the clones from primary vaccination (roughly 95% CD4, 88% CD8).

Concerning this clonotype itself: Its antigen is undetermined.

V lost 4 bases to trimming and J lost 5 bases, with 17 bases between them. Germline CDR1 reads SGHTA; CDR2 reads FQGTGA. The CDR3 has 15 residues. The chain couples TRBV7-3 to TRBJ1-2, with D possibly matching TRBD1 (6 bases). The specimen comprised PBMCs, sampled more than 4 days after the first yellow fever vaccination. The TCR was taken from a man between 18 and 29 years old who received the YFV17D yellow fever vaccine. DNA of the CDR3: TGTGCCAGCAGCTACATGACCGGGACATTATATGGCTACACCTTC. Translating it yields CASSYMTGTLYGYTF.